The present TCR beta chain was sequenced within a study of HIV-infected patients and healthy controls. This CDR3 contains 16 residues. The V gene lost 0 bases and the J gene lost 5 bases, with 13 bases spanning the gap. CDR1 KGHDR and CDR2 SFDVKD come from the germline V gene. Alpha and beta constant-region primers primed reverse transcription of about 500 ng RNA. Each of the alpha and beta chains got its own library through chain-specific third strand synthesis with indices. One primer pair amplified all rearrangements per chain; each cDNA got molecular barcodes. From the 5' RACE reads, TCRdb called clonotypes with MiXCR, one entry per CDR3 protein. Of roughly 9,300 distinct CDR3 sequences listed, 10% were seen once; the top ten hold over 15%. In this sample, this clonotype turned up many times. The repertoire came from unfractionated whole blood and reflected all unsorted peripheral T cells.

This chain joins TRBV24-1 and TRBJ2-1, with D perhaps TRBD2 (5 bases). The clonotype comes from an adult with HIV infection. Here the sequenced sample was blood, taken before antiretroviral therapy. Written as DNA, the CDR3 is TGTGCCACCAGTGATTTGAACGGCGGGCCGAACAATGAGCAGTTCTTC. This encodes CATSDLNGGPNNEQFF.